The 23 T cell receptor beta chains presented below share a single source sample, sequenced in a study of blood T cells in healthy people across ages. Alongside a J-beta primer mix, a sample-barcoded 5' primer served in a second PCR lasting about 7 to 11 cycles. Each CDR3 protein gets one entry after TCRdb re-called the 5' RACE reads with MiXCR. The data contain 1 million or so distinct CDR3 sequences, approximately 26% of them seen just once; the ten biggest clones take up 0.65% to 0.75%. This sample also appeared in a second study, on T cells of mothers and their children.

What was sequenced was blood. The receptor set was obtained from a girl aged 2-10 years in good health.

The sample holds a few counts of this clonotype. The rearrangement uses TRBV20-1 and TRBJ2-3, with D hard to call. The germline V gene has CDR1 DFQATT and CDR2 SNEGSKA (reference sequence). The CDR3 is made up of 16 amino acids. V lost 6 bases and J lost 2, with 21 bases in between. CDR3 region: CSAPIGSGSYTDTQYF. CDR3 DNA sequence: TGCAGTGCCCCCATAGGGTCGGGCTCCTACACAGATACGCAGTATTTT.

This clonotype turned up a few times. This chain uses TRBV4-1 with TRBJ2-1; D unclear. The CDR3 spans 14 residues. Per germline, CDR1 MGHRA and CDR2 YSYEKL. Trimming pared 6 bases from V and 5 bases from J, leaving 14 bases between. CDR3 DNA sequence: TGCGCCAGCAGAGACATTACAGTAAACAATGAGCAGTTCTTC. It codes for CASRDITVNNEQFF.

In this sample, this clonotype turned up a few times. J is TRBJ2-5 and V is TRBV4-1; D ambiguous. The CDR3 extends over 14 amino acids. The V gene lost 7 bases and the J gene lost 14 bases, with 26 bases spanning the gap. Germline CDR1 is MGHRA and CDR2 is YSYEKL. The CDR3 region is CASTITALNARPYF. For the CDR3, the DNA is TGCGCCAGCACCATCACGGCGCTAAATGCGAGACCCTACTTC.

About this clonotype: Since a much larger clone is just one base distant, this may be a read error. The CDR3 loop is CDSSSPLGMVSTDTQYF. The CDR3, as DNA: TGTGACAGCAGTTCCCCTTTAGGGATGGTGAGCACAGATACGCAGTATTTT. J is TRBJ2-3 and V is TRBV6-5; D gene ambiguous. The CDR3 spans 17 residues. CDR1 and CDR2 from the germline V gene are MNHEY and SVGAGI.

This rearrangement joins TRBV11-2 to TRBJ2-5; D ambiguous. The CDR3 runs 11 residues. Germline V lookup: CDR1 SGHAT, CDR2 FQNNGV. Between the trimmed V and J ends, which lost 2 bases and 6 bases, there was a span of 4 bases. CDR3 nucleotides: TGTGCCAGCAGCTTAAGTAAGACCCAGTACTTC. Translating gives CASSLSKTQYF. The full variable domain, rest sourced from reference TRBV11-2 and TRBJ2-5, is EAGVAQSPRYKIIEKRQSVAFWCNPISGHATLYWYQQILGQGPKLLIQFQNNGVVDDSQLPKDRFSAERLKGVDSTLKIQPAKLEDSAVYLCASSLSKTQYFGPGTRLLVL.

The chain employs TRBV2 and TRBJ1-3; D unresolved. Germline V CDR1 and CDR2: SNHLY, FYNNEI. There are 12 residues in the CDR3. V shed 6 bases and J shed 8 bases, with 11 bases lying between them. The CDR3 loop reads CASRRSGDTIYF. In DNA, the CDR3 is TGTGCCAGCAGGCGCTCCGGGGACACCATATATTTT.

V usage is TRBV5-1 and J usage is TRBJ1-2, with D uncertain. There are 14 residues in the CDR3. Per germline, CDR1 SGHRS and CDR2 YFSETQ. The V and J ends lost 0 bases and 2 bases respectively, with 8 bases between them. Here the CDR3 DNA reads TGCGCCAGCAGCTTGGCCCCGGAGAACTATGGCTACACCTTC. This gives the protein CASSLAPENYGYTF.

The chain uses TRBV25-1 and TRBJ1-1; D is uncertain. Germline V gene lookup returns CDR1 MGHDK and CDR2 SYGVNS. Trimming pared 1 base from V and 5 bases from J, leaving 14 bases between. The CDR3 length is 15 residues. The CDR3, as DNA: TGTGCCAGCAGTGAATCTCCCCGGTCTACTACTGAAGCTTTCTTT. Translating it yields CASSESPRSTTEAFF. Using reference TRBV25-1 and TRBJ1-1 for the parts outside the CDR3, the full variable domain is EADIYQTPRYLVIGTGKKITLECSQTMGHDKMYWYQQDPGMELHLIHYSYGVNSTEKGDLSSESTVSRIRTEHFPLTLESARPSHTSQYLCASSESPRSTTEAFFGQGTRLTVV.

The chain has TRBV12-5 and TRBJ1-4; 9 bases map to TRBD1. The CDR3 contains 13 residues. Germline V gives CDR1 LGHNT, CDR2 FRNRAP. Trimming cost V 6 bases and J 7 bases; bases outside gene matches: 3. DNA for the CDR3: TGTGCTAGTGGAACAGGGGGCAGTGAAAAACTGTTTTTT. The encoded protein is CASGTGGSEKLFF.

On this clonotype: The junction does not match germline at one end; this may be a read error. The V gene is TRBV6-2 or TRBV6-3, the J gene TRBJ1-1; 9 positions agree with TRBD1. The CDR3 has 13 residues. CDR1 is MNHEY and CDR2 is SVGEGT in the germline V gene. The CDR3 loop is CASRGQGNAEAFF. The CDR3 DNA reads TGTGCCAGCAGAGGACAGGGGAACGCTGAAGCTTTCTTT.

This clonotype was seen more than once but under ten times. Germline and junction disagree at one end, which may indicate a read error. The V and J genes are TRBV25-1 and TRBJ1-2; no clear D gene. Germline V gives CDR1 MGHDK, CDR2 SYGVNS. The CDR3 length is 13 residues. CDR3 amino acids: CASSLQFNYDYTF. As DNA, the CDR3 is TGTGCCAGCAGTTTGCAGTTCAACTATGACTACACCTTC.

The table lists this clonotype with a few counts. Because the CDR3 is missing its conserved closing phenylalanine or tryptophan, this is likely a read error. The limits of the CDR3 on the DNA are not certain, so only TCRdb's listed CDR3 is given. V usage is TRBV21-1 and J usage is TRBJ2-1. TRBV21-1 is an annotated pseudogene. From its first to its last residue, the CDR3 has 9 amino acids. The CDR3 reads CARPFEQYL.

This clonotype was counted a few times. This chain connects TRBV5-1 to TRBJ2-7; 12 bases agree with TRBD2. Per germline, CDR1 SGHRS and CDR2 YFSETQ. Losses at the gene ends were 3 bases for V and 6 bases for J; bases not matched to a gene: 10. The CDR3 has 16 amino acids. The CDR3 protein is CASSSPKTSGSSEQYF. CDR3 nucleotides: TGCGCCAGCAGCTCTCCTAAGACTAGCGGGAGTTCCGAGCAGTACTTC.

The chain combines TRBV5-1 with TRBJ2-3, with 8 positions matching TRBD1. CDR1 and CDR2 from the germline V gene are SGHRS and YFSETQ. The V and J ends lost 5 bases and 5 bases, in that order; junction bases with no gene match: 7. CDR3 length equals 14 residues. This chain's CDR3 is CASRQGAVGDTQYF. CDR3 in DNA: TGCGCCAGCAGGCAGGGGGCGGTTGGAGATACGCAGTATTTT.

CDR3 loop: CASSPYRFYNEQFF. For the CDR3, the DNA is TGTGCCAGCAGCCCATACAGGTTCTACAATGAGCAGTTCTTC. The chain employs TRBV7-2 and TRBJ2-1, with D possibly being TRBD1 (5 bases). The CDR3 extends over 14 amino acids. Trimming removed 5 bases at V and 3 bases at J, with 11 bases between. Per germline, CDR1 SGHTA and CDR2 FQGNSA.

The gene calls are TRBV7-6 and TRBJ1-4, with a tentative D call TRBD1 (6 bases). Trimming cost V 3 bases and J 11 bases, with 16 bases left between them. This CDR3 contains 14 residues. Germline V CDR1 and CDR2: SGHVS, FNYEAQ. CDR3 protein: CASSLDRPGVKLFF. CDR3 DNA: TGTGCCAGCAGCTTGGACAGACCGGGAGTGAAACTGTTTTTT.

This chain links TRBV6-2 or TRBV6-3 with TRBJ2-2, with D tentatively TRBD2 (5 bases). The CDR3 is 14 amino acids. V lost 5 bases, J lost 6 bases, and 13 bases lay in between. The V gene's germline CDR1 is MNHEY and CDR2 SVGEGT. CDR3 residues: CASSMGVNAGELFF. The CDR3 bases are TGTGCCAGCAGTATGGGAGTTAACGCCGGGGAGCTGTTTTTT.

This clonotype has a handful of counts. This sequence joins TRBV7-2 and TRBJ2-1, with unresolved D. From germline, CDR1 is SGHTA and CDR2 FQGNSA. There are 14 residues in the CDR3. Trimming shortened V by 1 base and J by 7 bases, and 11 bases separated the two germline ends. The CDR3 DNA sequence: TGTGCCAGCAGCTTAGATCCGAGCAGGAATGAGCAGTTCTTC. Protein product: CASSLDPSRNEQFF.

In this sample, this clonotype turned up a few times. The CDR3 protein is CSARDVDTGELFF. As DNA, the CDR3 is TGCAGTGCTAGAGATGTGGATACCGGGGAGCTGTTTTTT. The chain links TRBV20-1 to TRBJ2-2; D gene uncertain. In germline, CDR1 is DFQATT, CDR2 SNEGSKA (reference sequence). The CDR3 sequence is 13 residues long. The ends were cut back, 0 bases at V and 5 bases at J, with 7 bases in the middle.

The chain joins TRBV29-1 to TRBJ1-3; D is unresolved. Germline V gene lookup returns CDR1 SQVTM and CDR2 ANQGSEA. V lost 0 bases and J lost 0, with 9 bases in between. This CDR3 is 15 amino acids long. Here the CDR3 DNA reads TGCAGCGTTGAAGACACACTCGACTCTGGAAACACCATATATTTT. Translating it yields CSVEDTLDSGNTIYF.

This chain joins TRBV6-5 and TRBJ2-7; 9 nucleotides line up with TRBD1. The junction had 8 bases not matched to a gene; V was cut back by 0 bases and J by 11 bases. Germline CDR1 and CDR2: MNHEY and SVGAGI. The CDR3 has 14 residues. The CDR3 is CASSYSMGQGGEYF. Here the CDR3 DNA reads TGTGCCAGCAGTTACTCGATGGGACAGGGAGGAGAGTACTTC.

The V and J genes are TRBV7-8 and TRBJ2-3; the match to TRBD2 covers 10 bases. The CDR3 covers 18 residues. Germline trimming cut 4 bases from V and 5 bases from J; bases unmatched to any gene: 15. Germline CDR1 and CDR2: SGHVS and FQNEAQ. In nucleotides, the CDR3 is TGTGCCAGCAGCTCCCCCTTTGGTACTAGCGGGAAGGTAGATACGCAGTATTTT. Translating it yields CASSSPFGTSGKVDTQYF.

J is TRBJ2-6 and V is TRBV7-6; possible D gene TRBD1, 5 bases. Germline V gives CDR1 SGHVS, CDR2 FNYEAQ. V lost 4 bases to trimming and J lost 2 bases, with 15 bases between them. The CDR3 runs to 17 residues. The CDR3 region is CASSSDKDTPGANVLTF. CDR3 nucleotides: TGTGCCAGCAGCTCAGACAAGGACACCCCTGGGGCCAACGTCCTGACTTTC. Full variable domain (remainder filled in from reference TRBV7-6 and TRBJ2-6): GAGVSQSPRYKVTKRGQDVALRCDPISGHVSLYWYRQALGQGPEFLTYFNYEAQQDKSGLPNDRFSAERPEGSISTLTIQRTEQRDSAMYRCASSSDKDTPGANVLTFGAGSRLTVL.